Listed here is a single T cell receptor (beta chain). This sample is part of a study of OX40 agonist ivuxolimab in advanced cancers. The data were produced by immunoSEQ multiplex PCR, yet TCRdb's version contains in-frame clones alone and is incomplete. The data contain under 90,000 clones, about 88% of them singletons. V shed 3 bases and J shed 6 bases, with 12 bases lying between them. CDR3 length: 14 amino acids. Germline loops: CDR1 SEHNR, CDR2 FQNEAQ (reference sequence). The rearrangement uses TRBV7-9 and TRBJ2-1; no clear D. The sequence was collected from an adult with an advanced solid tumor such as melanoma, head and neck, liver or kidney cancer. The source was CD4+ or CD8+ T cells sorted from blood, collected in a trial of the OX40 agonist ivuxolimab. Written as DNA, the CDR3 is TGTGCCAGCAGCTTTTCCTGGGAACCCAATGAGCAGTTCTTC. Its translation: CASSFSWEPNEQFF.